The 29 T cell receptor beta chains below were found in one sample sequenced in a study of spatial heterogeneity in lung cancer. No antigen is known for these receptors. Time point given: sample taken at primary tumor resection. General observations from the study: Mutation tallies in tumors tracked expanded intratumoral alpha and beta TCR counts.

Via MiXCR, TCRdb re-called the 5' RACE reads, giving one row per CDR3 protein. The data show about 7,000 distinct CDR3 sequences, around 13% seen once. Sequenced here: lung tumor tissue, sampled at surgery. All receptors come from a male donor with early-stage non-small cell lung cancer.

By frequency in the sample, this clonotype is medium-sized. Being off target in a library aimed at alpha chains, this beta chain has a size of little meaning. The chain recombines TRBV9 with TRBJ2-7; D remains ambiguous. This CDR3 contains 13 residues. CDR1 SGDLS and CDR2 YYNGEE come from the germline V gene. With 10 bases removed from V and 2 bases from J, the gap between germline ends came to 16 bases. The CDR3 loop is CASSLRLTYEQYF. Written as DNA, the CDR3 is TGTGCCTCCTCCCTGAGGTTGACCTACGAGCAGTACTTC.

In its sample, this clonotype ranks as large. This beta chain is off target for a library built for alpha chains, so its abundance means little. V and J are TRBV5-1 and TRBJ2-7; D may match TRBD1 or TRBD2 (5 bases each). Deletions cut 6 bases from V and 3 bases from J, with 19 bases between. The CDR3 runs to 15 residues. Germline V gene data show CDR1 as SGHRS and CDR2 as YFSETQ. The CDR3 nucleotides read TGCGCCAGCAAAAGGTCCGGGACCCTCGACTACGAGCAGTACTTC. Translating it yields CASKRSGTLDYEQYF.

Many counts were recorded for this clonotype. Since it is a stray read in a library aimed at alpha chains, this beta chain has a size that is not meaningful. The chain links TRBV5-1 to TRBJ1-1; TRBD1 matches at 9 bases. Germline lookup yields CDR1 SGHRS and CDR2 YFSETQ. V lost 5 bases and J lost 10; bases outside the gene matches: 6. This CDR3 is 12 amino acids long. CDR3 residues: CASRTDRGAAFF. The CDR3 coding sequence is TGCGCCAGCAGGACGGACAGGGGTGCAGCTTTCTTT.

This clonotype showed up many times. Within a library made for alpha chains, this beta chain is off target, and its count is uninformative. The J gene is TRBJ2-2, the V gene TRBV21-1; the D call of TRBD1 is as the table states it, not checked on the DNA. TRBV21-1 is shown as a pseudogene. The length of the CDR3 is 16 residues. CDR3 region: CASSSPQQGQARELFF. In DNA, the CDR3 is TGTGCCAGCAGCTCTCCTCAACAAGGACAGGCCCGGGAGCTGTTTTTT.

This clonotype was seen many times. This beta chain was picked up by a library intended for alpha chains and is off target, so its count carries little meaning. The CDR3 spells CASSLFGPMDEQFF. For the CDR3, the DNA is TGCGCCAGCAGCTTGTTTGGGCCCATGGATGAGCAGTTCTTC. The chain joins TRBV5-1 to TRBJ2-1; D uncertain. This CDR3 contains 14 residues. Trimming took 1 base from V and 8 from J, leaving 13 bases between them. Per germline, CDR1 SGHRS and CDR2 YFSETQ.

Judged by abundance, this clonotype is medium-sized. This beta chain is an unintended read in a library built for alpha chains; its size means little. The CDR3 region has the DNA TGCGCCAGCAGCTATGGGAGGGGTAACGGCTACACCTTC. Translating gives CASSYGRGNGYTF. The chain is built from TRBV5-1 and TRBJ1-2; maybe TRBD1 (5 bases). V was clipped by 3 bases and J by 8 bases, with 14 bases between them. Germline V gene lookup returns CDR1 SGHRS and CDR2 YFSETQ. The CDR3 contains 13 residues. The variable domain in full, with the rest retrieved from reference TRBV5-1 and TRBJ1-2, is KAGVTQTPRYLIKTRGQQVTLSCSPISGHRSVSWYQQTPGQGLQFLFEYFSETQRNKGNFPGRFSGRQFSNSRSEMNVSTLELGDSALYLCASSYGRGNGYTFGSGTRLTVV.

This clonotype was picked up one time. This beta chain appears as a stray read in a library generated for alpha chains; its size is not informative. This rearrangement joins TRBV20-1 to TRBJ1-1; TRBD1 agrees at 8 bases. The CDR3 has 13 amino acids. After removal of 6 bases from V and 3 bases from J, the junction contained 6 bases not matched to a gene. Germline values: CDR1 DFQATT, CDR2 SNEGSKA (reference sequence). CDR3 amino acids: CSADRVDDTEAFF. Written as DNA, the CDR3 is TGCAGTGCGGACAGGGTTGACGACACTGAAGCTTTCTTT.

Points on this clonotype: A library prepared for alpha chains yielded this beta chain as an off-target read; its size is of little meaning. V is TRBV5-1 and J is TRBJ1-4, with 10 nucleotides matching TRBD1. Germline V gives CDR1 SGHRS, CDR2 YFSETQ. J lost 1 base, V lost 4 bases, and 7 bases had no gene match. This CDR3 is 17 amino acids long. The CDR3, as DNA: TGCGCCAGCAGCCGGGACAGGGGTTACGGAACTAATGAAAAACTGTTTTTT. Protein product: CASSRDRGYGTNEKLFF.

This clonotype is classed as large (0.1 to 1%). With the library built for alpha chains, this beta chain is off target and its frequency is not meaningful. This chain joins TRBV5-4 and TRBJ2-5; TRBD1 or TRBD2 may be the D gene (5 bases each). Germline CDR1 reads SGHNT; CDR2 reads YYREEE (reference sequence). There are 14 residues in the CDR3. Trimming left V 3 bases short and J 3 bases short, with 12 bases between. The CDR3 spells CASSSTGLKETQYF. DNA for the CDR3: TGTGCCAGCAGCTCAACGGGGCTGAAAGAGACCCAGTACTTC.

A word on this clonotype: Since it is a stray read in a library aimed at alpha chains, this beta chain has a size that is not meaningful. The chain is built from TRBV30 and TRBJ2-1, with D unclear. Per germline, CDR1 GTSNPN and CDR2 SVGIG (reference sequence). This CDR3 contains 14 residues. Deletions cut 1 base from V and 2 bases from J, with 9 bases between. The CDR3 DNA sequence: TGTGCCTGGAGTGCCATGGTAGCCTACAATGAGCAGTTCTTC. Its protein is CAWSAMVAYNEQFF.

This clonotype is classed as medium-sized (0.01 to 0.1%). The library was built for alpha chains, so this beta chain is an off-target read and its size means little. V and J are TRBV10-3 and TRBJ2-2; weak D call: TRBD1 (5 bases). Trimming took off 10 bases at V and 2 bases at J, with 17 bases between the two ends. The CDR3 consists of 15 residues. CDR1 is ENHRY and CDR2 is SYGVKD in the germline V gene. Written as DNA, the CDR3 is TGTGCCACCAAGGCAGGGCAAGCAAACACCGGGGAGCTGTTTTTT. This gives the protein CATKAGQANTGELFF.

This clonotype was observed many times. This beta chain is a stray read from a library made for alpha chains; its abundance is not meaningful. This sequence joins TRBV12-3 or TRBV12-4 and TRBJ1-1; no clear D. The CDR3 consists of 16 residues. V was shortened by 2 bases and J by 5 bases, with 18 bases between the two germline ends. The chain's CDR3 is CASSLIGFGSGTEAFF. CDR3 DNA: TGTGCCAGCAGTTTAATCGGGTTCGGGTCGGGAACTGAAGCTTTCTTT.

In this sample, this clonotype turned up many times. This beta chain lies outside the target of a library built for alpha chains; its clone size means little. The chain is built from TRBV11-3 and TRBJ2-1; D gene uncertain. CDR3 length: 13 amino acids. Germline CDR1 is SGHNT and CDR2 is YENEEA. Trimming took off 0 bases at V and 5 bases at J, with 5 bases between the two ends. The CDR3 spells CASSLDLDNEQFF. The CDR3 nucleotides read TGTGCCAGCAGCTTAGATCTGGACAATGAGCAGTTCTTC.

Many counts were recorded for this clonotype. This beta chain is off target for a library built for alpha chains, so its abundance means little. The chain uses TRBV20-1 and TRBJ2-5; 8 positions agree with TRBD1. V lost 5 bases and J lost 4; bases outside the gene matches: 15. CDR3 length: 16 residues. The germline CDR1 and CDR2 sequences are DFQATT and SNEGSKA (reference sequence). The CDR3 DNA sequence: TGCAGTGCTCCGCCCGCAGACAGGGGATCGTCAGAGACCCAGTACTTC. This sequence encodes CSAPPADRGSSETQYF.

As concerns this clonotype: With the library built for alpha chains, this beta chain is off target and its frequency is not meaningful. J is TRBJ1-3 and V is TRBV12-3 or TRBV12-4; D uncertain. The CDR3 is 12 amino acids. Between the trimmed V and J ends, which lost 10 bases and 2 bases, there was a span of 9 bases. CDR3 DNA sequence: TGTGCCACCGGGAGGGCTGGAAACACCATATATTTT. The encoded protein is CATGRAGNTIYF.

Many counts were recorded for this clonotype. This beta chain represents an off-target read in a library built for alpha chains; its size is of limited meaning. The CDR3 reads CASSFLSGNTEAFF. In nucleotides, the CDR3 is TGTGCCAGCAGTTTCTTATCCGGAAACACTGAAGCTTTCTTT. J is TRBJ1-1 and V is TRBV27; D gene ambiguous. The CDR3 covers 14 residues. Per germline, CDR1 MNHEY and CDR2 SMNVEV (reference sequence). Trimming removed 3 bases at V and 2 bases at J, with 10 bases between.

This clonotype is deemed medium-sized. This beta chain is an off-target read within a library intended for alpha chains, so its frequency means little. The CDR3 reads CASSDQQGTGELFF. CDR3 nucleotide sequence: TGTGCCAGCAGTGACCAGCAGGGAACCGGGGAGCTGTTTTTT. This chain links TRBV6-4 with TRBJ2-2, with D tentatively TRBD1 (5 bases). Germline values: CDR1 MRHNA, CDR2 SNTAGT. The CDR3 length is 14 residues. Trimming cost V 2 bases and J 5 bases, with 9 bases left between them.

This clonotype was detected only a few times. This beta chain is off target for a library built for alpha chains, so its abundance means little. The rearrangement joins TRBV7-2 to TRBJ2-5, with D tentatively TRBD1 or TRBD2 (5 bases each). Deletions cut 1 base from V and 0 bases from J, with 9 bases between. Germline CDR1 and CDR2: SGHTA and FQGNSA. The CDR3 spans 15 residues. CDR3: CASSLGGLYQETQYF. The CDR3 coding sequence is TGTGCCAGCAGCTTAGGGGGGTTGTACCAAGAGACCCAGTACTTC.

Ten or more counts support this clonotype. The size of this beta chain means little, since it is a stray read in a library made for alpha chains. The chain couples TRBV19 to TRBJ2-7; TRBD2 aligns across 10 bases. Unmatched junction bases numbered 6, after V lost 4 bases and J lost 6 bases. The CDR3 is 14 amino acids. The germline CDR1 and CDR2 sequences are LNHDA and SQIVND (reference sequence). DNA of the CDR3: TGTGCCAGTAGTACAGCGGGAGGGTCGAGCGAGCAGTACTTC. As protein: CASSTAGGSSEQYF.

This clonotype has at least ten counts. Because this beta chain is a stray read in a library intended to capture alpha chains, its abundance should not be given much weight. The rearrangement uses TRBV5-5 and TRBJ2-5; TRBD1 agrees at 9 bases. V trimming: 4 bases; J trimming: 5 bases; junction bases outside the gene matches: 9. Per germline, CDR1 SGHKS and CDR2 YYEKEE (reference sequence). The CDR3 extends over 15 amino acids. The CDR3 is CASSTGTGTRETQYF. The CDR3 DNA follows: TGTGCCAGCAGCACCGGGACAGGGACCCGTGAGACCCAGTACTTC.

In this sample, this clonotype turned up many times. The library was designed around alpha chains, so this beta chain is a stray read whose abundance carries little weight. This chain joins TRBV28 and TRBJ2-5; 8 bases line up with TRBD2. CDR1 is MDHEN, CDR2 SYDVKM, per germline. This CDR3 spans 18 amino acids. With 6 bases clipped from V and 0 bases from J, the junction kept 15 bases outside the gene matches. The CDR3 sequence is CASRPFLTSGKYQETQYF. CDR3 nucleotides: TGTGCCAGCAGACCCTTCCTTACTAGCGGCAAGTACCAAGAGACCCAGTACTTC.

For this clonotype: This beta chain is an unintended read in a library built for alpha chains; its size means little. The chain uses TRBV12-3 or TRBV12-4 and TRBJ2-6; no definite D call. The CDR3 totals 13 residues. Trimming cost V 7 bases and J 4 bases, with 8 bases left between them. DNA for the CDR3: TGTGCCAGCAAGCCCGGCGGGGCCAACGTCCTGACTTTC. Translation gives CASKPGGANVLTF.

This clonotype was seen many times. Because the library targeted alpha chains, this beta chain is an off-target read whose size means little. The chain combines TRBV12-3 or TRBV12-4 with TRBJ2-5; D tentatively fits TRBD1 or TRBD2 (5 bases each). V was cut by 6 bases and J by 5 bases, with 13 bases left in between. This CDR3 has 13 amino acids. The CDR3 protein is CASSRWGLETQYF. The DNA of the CDR3 is TGTGCCAGCAGCCGCTGGGGGTTGGAGACCCAGTACTTC.

Turning to this clonotype: Because the library targeted alpha chains, this beta chain is an off-target read whose size means little. V gene TRBV3-1 combines with J gene TRBJ2-1; D gene ambiguous. The V and J ends lost 1 base and 7 bases respectively, with 20 bases between them. CDR1 and CDR2 (germline): LGHDT, YNNKEL (reference sequence). CDR3 length equals 17 residues. CDR3 bases: TGTGCCAGCAGCCAAGGTGTCGGACCCACCTCTACGAATGAGCAGTTCTTC. Its translation is CASSQGVGPTSTNEQFF.

This clonotype has ten or more counts. A library prepared for alpha chains yielded this beta chain as an off-target read; its size is of little meaning. The chain couples TRBV7-2 to TRBJ1-2, with D possibly TRBD1 on 6 matching bases. The CDR3 consists of 14 residues. CDR1 is SGHTA, CDR2 FQGNSA, per germline. V lost 4 bases to trimming and J lost 6 bases, with 15 bases between them. The CDR3 region is CASSSQNAGDGYTF. CDR3 DNA: TGTGCCAGCAGCTCCCAAAACGCAGGGGATGGCTACACCTTC.

This clonotype showed up many times. The library was designed around alpha chains, so this beta chain is a stray read whose abundance carries little weight. This sequence joins TRBV12-3 or TRBV12-4 and TRBJ2-1; TRBD2 agrees at 9 bases. The CDR3 runs to 15 residues. After removal of 1 base from V and 4 bases from J, the junction contained 2 bases not matched to a gene. CDR3 loop: CASSLVAGGYNEQFF. The CDR3 nucleotides read TGTGCCAGCAGTTTAGTGGCGGGAGGGTACAATGAGCAGTTCTTC.

By frequency in the sample, this clonotype is medium-sized. The library was designed around alpha chains, so this beta chain is a stray read whose abundance carries little weight. The J gene is TRBJ2-3, the V gene TRBV24-1; D unclear. The CDR3 totals 13 residues. The germline CDR1 and CDR2 sequences are KGHDR and SFDVKD. The V end lost 9 bases, the J end lost 5 bases, and 14 bases lay between the germline ends. This CDR3 is CATSPRRLDTQYF. CDR3 DNA: TGTGCCACCTCGCCTAGGCGTCTAGATACGCAGTATTTT.

This clonotype was counted at least ten times. Since the library was made to target alpha chains, this beta chain is a stray read and its abundance is not meaningful. V is TRBV6-1 and J is TRBJ1-5, with a weak D call TRBD1 (5 bases). V lost 0 bases to trimming and J lost 7 bases, with 16 bases between them. This CDR3 spans 16 amino acids. Germline V gene sequence: CDR1 MNHNS, CDR2 SASEGT. CDR3: CASSEAAGWTIQPQHF. CDR3 bases: TGTGCCAGCAGTGAAGCGGCAGGGTGGACAATACAGCCCCAGCATTTT.

Points on this clonotype: Since the library was made to target alpha chains, this beta chain is a stray read and its abundance is not meaningful. This rearrangement joins TRBV2 to TRBJ1-1, with unresolved D. This CDR3 is built from 15 residues. Germline V gene lookup returns CDR1 SNHLY and CDR2 FYNNEI. V was shortened by 6 bases and J by 0 bases, with 14 bases between the two germline ends. CDR3 protein: CASSFVSGVNTEAFF. CDR3 bases: TGTGCCAGCAGCTTTGTTTCAGGAGTGAACACTGAAGCTTTCTTT.